The sequence of this TCR beta chain was determined in a study of cytomegalovirus exposure and HLA in healthy donors. Across the study: Inside one of the first data releases sat about 85 million unique TCRs taken from HLA-typed donors.

The table lists this clone with a few counts. Its cognate antigen is unknown. Looked up from germline, CDR1 is MGHRA and CDR2 is YSYEKL. The CDR3 runs to 16 residues. Trimming removed 0 bases at V and 0 bases at J, with 11 bases between. Amplification used 60 Vbeta primers and 13 Jbeta primers. Using immunoSEQ multiplex PCR, the repertoire was profiled, and TCRdb retains in-frame clones only, with some absent. The sample lists about 190,000 clones, 70% to 80% occurring once. Study outcomes and limitations: Presence/absence analyses treated sequencing depth as roughly uniform across donors. TCR beta V segments were, for the most part, productive about 87% or about 30% of the time in an earlier analysis. Excluded were some V segments that proved indistinguishable, including TRBV6-2 and TRBV6-3.

The genes are TRBV4-1 and TRBJ1-1, with no clear D. This TCR came from a woman aged 25-40 years in good health and CMV-seropositive. Sequenced input: PBMCs. CDR3 in amino acids: CASSQDHMGLNTEAFF. The CDR3 DNA reads TGCGCCAGCAGCCAAGATCATATGGGCTTGAACACTGAAGCTTTCTTT.